This record concerns one T cell receptor beta chain sequence. The antigen remains unidentified. Gene names and germline match the mouse. The read comes to an end 1 residue before the CDR3 does, leaving the germline J gene to fill in the end. These data originate in a study of tissue T cells after allogeneic stem cell transplantation. Sequencing of TCRbeta CDR3 at survey depth gave sequences and template counts. Profiling relied on immunoSEQ multiplex PCR, and the TCRdb table lists in-frame clones only, not all of them. Of roughly 7,000 clones listed, approximately 50% are singletons. Germline V gives CDR1 KGHPV, CDR2 FQNQEV (reference sequence). CDR3 size: 15 residues. Between the trimmed V and J ends, which lost 4 bases and 3 bases, there was a span of 10 bases. Described time point: mouse harvest day 7 after allogeneic transplant. Each mouse received 10^7 T-cell-depleted marrow cells plus 10^6 splenic CD5+ T cells by tail vein.

Study-wide points: Across patients, clones rarely overlapped, yet motif clusters were shared tissue-specifically. Tissue-detected TCR repertoire was only partly captured by blood and spleen T cells. Anatomically similar tissues had similar TCR repertoires within each patient.

Sequencing was performed on gut tissue. The V and J genes are TRBV26 and TRBJ1-6; D is perhaps TRBD1 (6 bases). TRBJ1-6 is treated as an ORF (open reading frame) with a function not yet certain. This TCR was sampled from a female BALB/c mouse given C57BL/6 T cells with graft-versus-host disease after an allogeneic hematopoietic cell transplant. The CDR3: CASSRRDNYNSPLYF. The DNA read from the CDR3 is TGTGCCAGCAGTCGCCGGGACAACTATAATTCGCCCCTCTAC.